The 13 T cell receptor beta chains given below trace back to one sample, sequenced in a study of blood T cell repertoires in COVID-19. Only in-frame clones appear in the TCRdb table, and some are missing; sequencing was by immunoSEQ multiplex PCR. Counted here are 200,000 to 250,000 clones, about 78% occurring once; the ten biggest clones make up around 5.1%. Sequenced: peripheral blood. The source is a woman in her 70s with acute or convalescent COVID-19.

J is TRBJ2-4 and V is TRBV27; TRBD2 is a possible D gene (6 bases). Germline CDR1 MNHEY, CDR2 SMNVEV (reference sequence). CDR3 length: 12 residues. V was clipped by 8 bases and J by 3 bases, with 8 bases between them. The CDR3 coding sequence is TGTGCCAGCCGGGGGAACAAAAACATTCAGTACTTC. Protein: CASRGNKNIQYF.

This rearrangement joins TRBV10-3 to TRBJ2-3, with D perhaps matching TRBD1 (5 bases). The germline V gene encodes CDR1 ENHRY and CDR2 SYGVKD. Between the trimmed V and J ends, which lost 2 bases and 0 bases, there was a span of 9 bases. The CDR3 is 15 amino acids. The CDR3 region is CAISEDSSSTDTQYF. DNA of the CDR3: TGTGCCATCAGTGAGGACAGTTCTAGCACAGATACGCAGTATTTT.

The J gene is TRBJ2-5, the V gene TRBV28; weak D call: TRBD1 (7 bases). The V and J ends lost 7 bases and 5 bases respectively, with 17 bases between them. Germline CDR1 is MDHEN and CDR2 is SYDVKM. This CDR3 has 14 amino acids. CDR3 sequence: CASISGGPGETQYF. For the CDR3, the DNA is TGTGCCAGCATTTCAGGGGGGCCGGGGGAGACCCAGTACTTC.

The rearrangement joins TRBV29-1 to TRBJ2-7; TRBD1 is a possible D gene (6 bases). The CDR3 spans 12 residues. Germline V gene data show CDR1 as SQVTM and CDR2 as ANQGSEA. Trimming pared 8 bases from V and 0 bases from J, leaving 11 bases between. The CDR3 sequence: CSMGQPSYEQYF. The CDR3 DNA reads as TGCAGCATGGGACAACCCTCCTACGAGCAGTACTTC.

The V call is TRBV9, the J call TRBJ2-2; D is possibly TRBD2 (5 bases). This CDR3 is 14 amino acids long. Germline values: CDR1 SGDLS, CDR2 YYNGEE. V lost 2 bases to trimming and J lost 6 bases, with 11 bases between them. Written as DNA, the CDR3 is TGTGCCAGCAGCGTGGTGGGGAGCGCCGGGGAGCTGTTTTTT. Protein: CASSVVGSAGELFF.

The rearrangement joins TRBV29-1 to TRBJ1-2, with 12 bases matching TRBD1. V trimming: 0 bases; J trimming: 2 bases; junction bases outside the gene matches: 7. The V gene's germline CDR1 is SQVTM and CDR2 ANQGSEA. CDR3 length: 17 amino acids. Here the CDR3 reads CSVEDRGDRGQNYGYTF. The CDR3 DNA reads as TGCAGCGTTGAAGATCGTGGGGACAGGGGGCAAAACTATGGCTACACCTTC. The variable domain in full, completed from reference TRBV29-1 and TRBJ1-2, reads SAVISQKPSRDICQRGTSLTIQCQVDSQVTMMFWYRQQPGQSLTLIATANQGSEATYESGFVIDKFPISRPNLTFSTLTVSNMSPEDSSIYLCSVEDRGDRGQNYGYTFGSGTRLTVV.

The V and J genes are TRBV18 and TRBJ2-7; TRBD2 matches at 14 bases. With 8 bases clipped from V and 9 bases from J, the junction kept 6 bases outside the gene matches. CDR1 and CDR2 (germline): KGHSH, LQKENI. The CDR3 has 13 amino acids. The CDR3 is CASRGLAGAAQYF. As DNA, the CDR3 is TGTGCCAGCAGGGGACTAGCGGGAGCCGCGCAGTACTTC.

The chain employs TRBV7-2 and TRBJ1-2; D remains ambiguous. V lost 4 bases and J 0 bases, leaving 15 bases between the germline ends. This CDR3 region has 16 residues. The germline gives CDR1 SGHTA, CDR2 FQGNSA. The CDR3 here is CASSSWTGMANYGYTF. The CDR3 DNA reads as TGTGCCAGCAGCTCTTGGACTGGGATGGCTAACTATGGCTACACCTTC.

This clone was found a few times. CDR3 bases: TGTGCCAGCAGTTTTGCGGTCCTCTATGGCTACACCTTC. The encoded protein is CASSFAVLYGYTF. The chain carries TRBV12-3 or TRBV12-4 and TRBJ1-2; unclear D gene. V was shortened by 3 bases and J by 4 bases, with 9 bases between the two germline ends. The length of the CDR3 is 13 residues.

The rearrangement links TRBV4-1 to TRBJ2-1; D is perhaps TRBD1 (6 bases). The germline V gene encodes CDR1 MGHRA and CDR2 YSYEKL. The CDR3 contains 15 residues. Trimming shortened V by 1 base and J by 8 bases, and 15 bases separated the two germline ends. CDR3 in DNA: TGCGCCAGCAGCCAAGGCCCCCAGGGGATCTATGAGCAGTTCTTC. Translating gives CASSQGPQGIYEQFF.

The V call is TRBV29-1, the J call TRBJ1-2, with TRBD1 matching over 12 bases. With 5 bases clipped from V and 8 bases from J, the junction kept 9 bases outside the gene matches. This CDR3 is 14 amino acids long. CDR1 SQVTM and CDR2 ANQGSEA come from the germline V gene. The CDR3 region is CSVPRGTGGVGYTF. The CDR3 coding sequence is TGCAGCGTTCCCCGAGGGACAGGGGGCGTCGGCTACACCTTC.

This clone has just one count. The rearrangement links TRBV6-5 to TRBJ1-3; a possible D gene is TRBD1 (5 bases). The V gene's germline CDR1 is MNHEY and CDR2 SVGAGI. The germline V and J ends were trimmed by 7 bases and 4 bases, with 17 bases remaining between them. This CDR3 has 15 amino acids. The CDR3 here is CASNPGGMSGNTIYF. DNA for the CDR3: TGTGCCAGCAACCCGGGGGGTATGAGCGGAAACACCATATATTTT.

V usage is TRBV2 and J usage is TRBJ2-1; no clear D. CDR1 is SNHLY and CDR2 is FYNNEI in the germline V gene. This CDR3 has 13 residues. Trimming cost V 1 base and J 7 bases, with 8 bases left between them. In DNA form, the CDR3 reads TGTGCCAGCAGTGAAGGGTCGCGGAATGAGCAGTTCTTC. This sequence encodes CASSEGSRNEQFF.